This TCR beta chain was found in a study of B cell selection in AIRE deficiency. The table came from immunoSEQ multiplex PCR; TCRdb's copy has only in-frame clones and leaves some out. The sample contains around 20,000 clones, around 93% of which appear only once. The CDR3 has 14 residues. A word on this clone: The target antigen is unknown.

The regulatory T cell sort gate was CD4+CD25hiCD127low/negative. Whole-study findings and limits: Of 3,500 to 4,000 shared Treg TCRbeta sequences, around 30% were healthy-donor-only and around 9.5% patient-only. Patient Tconv and Treg cells showed healthy-like TCRBV usage, CDR3 length, diversity.

The receptor was derived from a human donor in good health. This chain links TRBV21-1 with TRBJ2-1. TRBV21-1 constitutes a pseudogene. The sequencing sample was made of CD4+CD25+ Tregs sorted from PBMCs. CDR3 sequence reads: CASSKGDGNNEQFF. As DNA, the CDR3 is TGTGCCAGCAGCAAGGGTGACGGTAACAATGAGCAGTTCTTC.